Listed here are 26 T cell receptor beta chains from one sample, sequenced in a study of brain T cells in children with intractable seizures. Libraries were prepared by immunoSEQ multiplex PCR; TCRdb keeps only in-frame clonotypes and omits some of them. The sample consists of tens of thousands of clones, about 93% of them appearing once. Sample: peripheral blood, taken at surgery. The receptors stem from a boy under three years old with tuberous sclerosis and intractable seizures.

The table lists this clone with a count of one. The chain has TRBV3-1 (or the pseudogene TRBV3-2) and TRBJ2-2; TRBD2 agrees at 10 bases. J lost 3 bases, V lost 8 bases, and 3 bases had no gene match. The CDR3 contains 14 residues. Germline assignment: CDR1 LGHDT and CDR2 YNNKEL (reference sequence). CDR3 residues: CASGTSEDTGELFF. CDR3 bases: TGTGCCAGCGGGACTAGCGAGGACACCGGGGAGCTGTTTTTT.

The V and J genes are TRBV6-5 and TRBJ1-3, with D unclear. This CDR3 has 11 amino acids. Trimming pared 2 bases from V and 9 bases from J, leaving 5 bases between. The V gene's germline CDR1 is MNHEY and CDR2 SVGAGI. Here the CDR3 reads CASSYGGTIYF. DNA of the CDR3: TGTGCCAGCAGTTACGGCGGCACCATATATTTT.

This clone showed up just a few times. The CDR3 DNA follows: TGTGCCAGCAGTCGGGACGCCGTGTACGCTTTCTTT. This codes for CASSRDAVYAFF. The V and J genes are TRBV6-5 and TRBJ1-1; D possibly corresponds to TRBD1 (5 bases). V was trimmed by 5 bases and J by 11 bases, leaving 15 bases between them. Germline-derived CDR1 and CDR2 are MNHEY and SVGAGI. The CDR3 has 12 amino acids.

V and J are TRBV6-5 and TRBJ1-3; D is unclear. Trimming took off 2 bases at V and 3 bases at J, with 11 bases between the two ends. This CDR3 is 15 amino acids long. Germline assignment: CDR1 MNHEY and CDR2 SVGAGI. The CDR3, as DNA: TGTGCCAGCAGTTACCCAGGAATAGGTGGAAACACCATATATTTT. This translates into CASSYPGIGGNTIYF.

This chain joins TRBV9 and TRBJ2-3; 9 bases are a match to TRBD2. The germline CDR1 and CDR2 sequences are SGDLS and YYNGEE. J gave up 1 base and V 3 bases, and 9 bases lay outside the gene matches. The CDR3 contains 17 residues. CDR3 in amino acids: CASSEPPWTSGTDTQYF. The CDR3 coding sequence is TGTGCCAGCAGCGAACCCCCGTGGACTAGCGGCACAGATACGCAGTATTTT.

The chain combines TRBV5-1 with TRBJ1-2; 8 positions match TRBD1. Germline CDR1 reads SGHRS; CDR2 reads YFSETQ. This CDR3 has 13 residues. Trimming cost V 0 bases and J 10 bases; bases outside gene matches: 5. The CDR3 spells CASSLGTQGAYTF. Here the CDR3 DNA reads TGCGCCAGCAGCTTGGGGACTCAGGGGGCCTACACCTTC.

This chain links TRBV11-1 with TRBJ2-5; 8 positions agree with TRBD2. The junction had 5 bases not matched to a gene; V was cut back by 0 bases and J by 5 bases. The CDR3 has 15 residues. CDR1 is SGHAT, CDR2 FQDESV, per germline (reference sequence). The CDR3, as DNA: TGTGCCAGCAGCTTAGCGGGACTAGTGGGCGAGACCCAGTACTTC. Translating gives CASSLAGLVGETQYF.

This clone has only one observation. This chain joins TRBV7-6 and TRBJ2-1; perhaps TRBD2 as D (6 bases). The CDR3 spans 16 residues. V was cut by 5 bases and J by 8 bases, with 22 bases left in between. Germline V gene lookup returns CDR1 SGHVS and CDR2 FNYEAQ. The CDR3 here is CASSPLAAGPRYEQFF. As DNA, the CDR3 is TGTGCCAGCAGCCCGCTTGCTGCGGGGCCGAGGTATGAGCAGTTCTTC.

This clone was detected once. J is TRBJ2-7 and V is TRBV30, with 7 bases fitting TRBD2. The length of the CDR3 is 18 residues. Germline loops: CDR1 GTSNPN, CDR2 SVGIG (reference sequence). The junction had 17 bases not matched to a gene; V was cut back by 3 bases and J by 0 bases. The CDR3 region has the DNA TGTGCCTGGAGAAGAGCGGGACGCCTAAACCCTCTCTCCTACGAGCAGTACTTC. This translates into CAWRRAGRLNPLSYEQYF.

The chain joins TRBV2 to TRBJ1-3, with D unresolved. V shed 6 bases and J shed 4 bases, with 16 bases lying between them. CDR3 length: 15 amino acids. Germline V CDR1 and CDR2: SNHLY, FYNNEI. As DNA, the CDR3 is TGTGCCAGCAGGGCGGCCGCGACGGGAGGAAACACCATATATTTT. As protein: CASRAAATGGNTIYF.

The chain has TRBV18 and TRBJ1-3; D is ambiguous. V was cut by 3 bases and J by 0 bases, with 12 bases left in between. This CDR3 has 16 amino acids. Germline CDR1 is KGHSH and CDR2 is LQKENI. CDR3: CASSPRVSSSGNTIYF. The CDR3 nucleotides are TGTGCCAGCTCACCTCGGGTCTCGAGCTCTGGAAACACCATATATTTT.

The chain is built from TRBV30 and TRBJ1-2; possibly TRBD1 for D (5 bases). CDR1 and CDR2 from the germline V gene are GTSNPN and SVGIG (reference sequence). The CDR3 sequence is 13 residues long. V dropped 0 bases and J dropped 8 bases, with 13 bases sitting between them. Here the CDR3 reads CAWSVRQGGGYTF. The CDR3 region has the DNA TGTGCCTGGAGTGTAAGGCAGGGTGGGGGCTACACCTTC.

Here the CDR3 reads CASSQGRSFHYGYTF. Here the CDR3 DNA reads TGTGCCAGCAGCCAAGGGCGGAGCTTTCACTATGGCTACACCTTC. V gene TRBV3-1 (or the pseudogene TRBV3-2) combines with J gene TRBJ1-2; no clear D. The CDR3 is 15 residues long. Germline V lookup: CDR1 LGHDT, CDR2 YNNKEL (reference sequence). V lost 1 base and J 3 bases, leaving 12 bases between the germline ends.

The genes are TRBV30 and TRBJ1-4; D unresolved. V was trimmed by 2 bases and J by 10 bases, leaving 8 bases between them. The CDR3 covers 11 residues. The germline gives CDR1 GTSNPN, CDR2 SVGIG (reference sequence). The CDR3 nucleotides read TGTGCCTGGAGTAGCGGAGGAAAACTGTTTTTT. It encodes CAWSSGGKLFF.

V gene TRBV9 combines with J gene TRBJ2-1, with unresolved D. The CDR3 has 17 residues. CDR1 and CDR2 (germline): SGDLS, YYNGEE. V was trimmed by 7 bases and J by 7 bases, leaving 27 bases between them. CDR3 amino acids: CASGVTPTGRFRNEQFF. The CDR3 DNA is TGTGCCAGCGGGGTCACGCCGACTGGCCGTTTTAGGAATGAGCAGTTCTTC.

V usage is TRBV9 and J usage is TRBJ2-5; tentatively, D is TRBD1 (5 bases). The CDR3 runs 15 residues. CDR1 and CDR2 from the germline V gene are SGDLS and YYNGEE. Trimming pared 0 bases from V and 7 bases from J, leaving 16 bases between. The chain's CDR3 is CASSVAGIGQGTQYF. In DNA form, the CDR3 reads TGTGCCAGCAGCGTAGCTGGTATTGGGCAGGGGACCCAGTACTTC.

The chain is built from TRBV5-4 and TRBJ2-7; possibly TRBD2 for D (6 bases). Germline assignment: CDR1 SGHNT and CDR2 YYREEE (reference sequence). The CDR3 runs 17 residues. Trimming shortened V by 0 bases and J by 0 bases, and 16 bases separated the two germline ends. The CDR3 spells CASSLGGVGTSSYEQYF. The CDR3 region has the DNA TGTGCCAGCAGCTTGGGCGGGGTCGGGACGTCCTCCTACGAGCAGTACTTC.

The V and J genes are TRBV3-1 (or the pseudogene TRBV3-2) and TRBJ1-2, with D unresolved. There are 16 residues in the CDR3. V was shortened by 0 bases and J by 4 bases, with 15 bases between the two germline ends. Germline V CDR1 and CDR2: LGHDT, YNNKEL (reference sequence). This CDR3 reads CASSQEATVIGYGYTF. As DNA, the CDR3 is TGTGCCAGCAGCCAAGAGGCCACGGTTATAGGCTATGGCTACACCTTC.

V and J are TRBV5-1 and TRBJ1-2, with 8 bases fitting TRBD1. CDR1 SGHRS and CDR2 YFSETQ come from the germline V gene. Trimming at V came to 3 bases and at J to 6 bases, leaving 7 bases not matched to a gene. The CDR3 has 14 amino acids. The CDR3 reads CASSSTGQGDGYTF. CDR3 coding DNA: TGCGCCAGCAGCTCCACCGGACAGGGCGATGGCTACACCTTC.

The chain combines TRBV6-6 with TRBJ2-7; 9 bases are a match to TRBD1. The CDR3 length is 15 residues. V gave up 6 bases and J gave up 4 bases; unmatched junction bases: 10. CDR1 MNHNY and CDR2 SVGAGI come from the germline V gene (reference sequence). Here the CDR3 reads CASRLPGTGSYEQYF. In DNA form, the CDR3 reads TGTGCCAGCAGACTGCCCGGGACAGGGAGTTACGAGCAGTACTTC.

This chain uses TRBV11-3 with TRBJ2-7; the D is unclear. This CDR3 spans 15 amino acids. V dropped 4 bases and J dropped 3 bases, with 16 bases sitting between them. The germline gives CDR1 SGHNT, CDR2 YENEEA. CDR3 nucleotide sequence: TGTGCCAGCAGCTATAGCCGGGTCATGGGCTACGAGCAGTACTTC. It yields the protein CASSYSRVMGYEQYF.

The CDR3 sequence is CATSDRHYEQYF. As DNA, the CDR3 is TGTGCCACCAGTGACCGACACTACGAGCAGTACTTC. The chain employs TRBV24-1 and TRBJ2-7; the D is unclear. CDR1 and CDR2 from the germline V gene are KGHDR and SFDVKD. CDR3 length: 12 residues. The V gene lost 4 bases and the J gene lost 3 bases, with 6 bases spanning the gap.

The chain uses TRBV6-5 and TRBJ2-1; 9 bases agree with TRBD2. The CDR3 totals 13 residues. Germline CDR1 and CDR2: MNHEY and SVGAGI. The V and J ends lost 6 bases and 8 bases, in that order; junction bases with no gene match: 5. Here the CDR3 reads CASRTSGTYEQFF. The CDR3 region has the DNA TGTGCCAGCAGGACTAGCGGTACCTATGAGCAGTTCTTC.

The chain employs TRBV25-1 and TRBJ2-7; D gene ambiguous. Trimming cost V 7 bases and J 6 bases, with 13 bases left between them. This CDR3 has 12 residues. Germline CDR1 and CDR2: MGHDK and SYGVNS. The CDR3 DNA sequence: TGTGCCAGCATGGGCTCGGTAGGCGAGCAGTACTTC. Encoded protein: CASMGSVGEQYF.

The V gene is TRBV4-1, the J gene TRBJ1-2, with D uncertain. The CDR3 extends over 12 amino acids. Germline loops: CDR1 MGHRA, CDR2 YSYEKL. The V end was cut by 4 bases, the J end by 5 bases, with 8 bases between. The CDR3 DNA sequence: TGCGCCAGCAGCCCGGGTTATTATGGCTACACCTTC. This codes for CASSPGYYGYTF.

V is TRBV24-1 and J is TRBJ2-1; 9 nucleotides agree with TRBD2. Germline CDR1 and CDR2: KGHDR and SFDVKD. V shed 3 bases, J shed 3 bases, and the junction held 8 bases outside the gene matches. This CDR3 contains 17 residues. CDR3 nucleotides: TGTGCCACCAGTGATAGAACTAGCGGGTACCTCTACAATGAGCAGTTCTTC. Translation gives CATSDRTSGYLYNEQFF.